This passage covers 27 T cell receptor beta chains from one sample sequenced in a study of blood T cells in healthy people across ages (dated by TCRdb to between 2015 and 2017). The library was built by means of 5' RACE. The instrument given in TCRdb is Illumina HiSeq 2500. A second PCR of about 6 to 11 cycles was performed with a sample-barcoded 5' primer and a J-beta primer mix. TCRdb reran the public reads through fastp at Q25 and MiXCR, keeping productive beta chains. Rows with a matching CDR3 protein are joined into one entry that keeps the most common DNA and genes. This sample has 450,000 to 700,000 distinct CDR3 sequences in its table, and 25% to 30% of those were observed once. The ten top clones hold about 18% of the sample. The sequenced material came from blood. Source of these receptors: a woman in her 70s in good health.

Remarks on this clonotype: Compared with germline, one end of the junction differs, possibly owing to a read error. The V and J genes are TRBV20-1 and TRBJ2-4; no definite D call. Looked up from germline, CDR1 is DFQATT and CDR2 is SNEGSKA (reference sequence). The CDR3 is 15 amino acids. For the CDR3, the DNA is TGCAGTGTGTTGTTAAAGGCGATAGCCGAAAACATTCAGTACTTC. Its translation: CSVLLKAIAENIQYF.

The CDR3 region is CASSTPAVLGTEAFF. In DNA, the CDR3 is TGTGCCAGTAGTACGCCGGCAGTCTTGGGCACTGAAGCTTTCTTT. The rearrangement joins TRBV19 to TRBJ1-1; D is undetermined. Between the trimmed V and J ends, which lost 4 bases and 4 bases, there was a span of 16 bases. The germline V gene encodes CDR1 LNHDA and CDR2 SQIVND (reference sequence). The CDR3 is made up of 15 amino acids.

Details on this clonotype: Sequence at one end of the junction differs from germline and may be a read error. The chain uses TRBV5-1 and TRBJ1-4, with 8 bases matching TRBD1. Germline CDR1 and CDR2: SGHRS and YFSETQ. The CDR3 length is 14 residues. The CDR3 loop is CASSLDRGNEKLLF. In DNA, the CDR3 is TGCGCCAGCAGCTTGGACAGGGGGAATGAAAAACTGCTTTTT.

V gene TRBV2 combines with J gene TRBJ2-5; tentative D call: TRBD2 (5 bases). V was trimmed by 2 bases and J by 5 bases, leaving 15 bases between them. Germline values: CDR1 SNHLY, CDR2 FYNNEI. This CDR3 has 15 amino acids. DNA of the CDR3: TGTGCCAGCAGTGAAAATGGAGGCAGCGAGGAGACCCAGTACTTC. Its translation: CASSENGGSEETQYF. Full variable domain (outside the CDR3, taken from reference TRBV2 and TRBJ2-5): EPEVTQTPSHQVTQMGQEVILRCVPISNHLYFYWYRQILGQKVEFLVSFYNNEISEKSEIFDDQFSVERPDGSNFTLKIRSTKLEDSAMYFCASSENGGSEETQYFGPGTRLLVL.

The V and J genes are TRBV4-2 and TRBJ2-4, with a tentative D call TRBD2 (5 bases). Looked up from germline, CDR1 is LGHNA and CDR2 is YNFKEQ. The CDR3 loop spans 14 amino acids. Trimming left V 1 base short and J 11 bases short, with 15 bases between. The CDR3 DNA reads TGTGCCAGCAGCCAAGCCGGGGTAGTAGACGTTCAGTACTTC. It yields the protein CASSQAGVVDVQYF.

The chain combines TRBV29-1 with TRBJ2-7; D perhaps matches TRBD1 (6 bases). In germline, CDR1 is SQVTM, CDR2 ANQGSEA. Trimming removed 3 bases at V and 5 bases at J, with 11 bases between. The CDR3 runs to 12 residues. CDR3 amino acids: CSVDEGDDEQYF. CDR3 in DNA: TGCAGCGTTGATGAGGGGGACGACGAGCAGTACTTC.

The chain joins TRBV6-5 to TRBJ1-2, with D unclear. The germline V and J ends were trimmed by 2 bases and 0 bases, with 7 bases remaining between them. The CDR3 runs to 14 residues. Germline V gene lookup returns CDR1 MNHEY and CDR2 SVGAGI. In DNA form, the CDR3 reads TGTGCCAGCAGTTACCGGAGAGCTAACTATGGCTACACCTTC. The encoded protein is CASSYRRANYGYTF.

This clonotype has at least ten counts. The V gene is TRBV5-5, the J gene TRBJ1-4; 7 nucleotides match TRBD1. Trimming removed 4 bases from V and 7 bases from J; junction bases left unmatched: 1. CDR1 and CDR2 from the germline V gene are SGHKS and YYEKEE (reference sequence). This CDR3 region has 12 residues. CDR3 protein: CASSRQGEKLFF. The CDR3 nucleotides read TGTGCCAGCAGCAGACAGGGTGAAAAACTGTTTTTT.

CDR3 residues: CASSLTTVSNQPQHF. CDR3 bases: TGTGCCAGCAGTCTCACTACGGTTAGCAATCAGCCCCAGCATTTT. This chain joins TRBV6-6 and TRBJ1-5; no clear D. The V gene lost 5 bases and the J gene lost 0 bases, with 11 bases spanning the gap. Germline assignment: CDR1 MNHNY and CDR2 SVGAGI (reference sequence). The CDR3 length is 15 residues.

This sequence joins TRBV12-3 or TRBV12-4 and TRBJ2-3; D call uncertain. The V and J ends lost 5 bases and 7 bases respectively, with 16 bases between them. The CDR3 spans 14 residues. The DNA for the CDR3 is TGTGCCAGCAGTCCCCGCGGACGCACTAATACGCAGTATTTT. This gives the protein CASSPRGRTNTQYF.

This clonotype was seen more than once but under ten times. This sequence joins TRBV7-8 and TRBJ1-3; D remains ambiguous. This CDR3 is 14 amino acids long. Trimming removed 5 bases from V and 4 bases from J, with 12 bases in between. Germline V gene data show CDR1 as SGHVS and CDR2 as FQNEAQ. This CDR3 is CASSRSGLGNTIYF. Here the CDR3 DNA reads TGTGCCAGCAGCCGCTCCGGGCTAGGAAACACCATATATTTT.

This rearrangement joins TRBV7-8 to TRBJ2-2, with D tentatively TRBD1 or TRBD2 (6 bases each). The V gene's germline CDR1 is SGHVS and CDR2 FQNEAQ. V was clipped by 7 bases and J by 0 bases, with 9 bases between them. This CDR3 contains 14 residues. The CDR3 region is CASMGGPNTGELFF. The DNA of the CDR3 is TGTGCCAGCATGGGGGGCCCGAACACCGGGGAGCTGTTTTTT.

This clonotype was seen a handful of times. Being one base from a much bigger clone, this may be a read error. This rearrangement joins TRBV29-1 to TRBJ2-5; no firm D call. The CDR3 runs to 13 residues. The germline V gene encodes CDR1 SQVTM and CDR2 ANQGSEA. CDR3 region: CSVMTPNQEAQYF. In DNA form, the CDR3 reads TGCAGCGTGATGACACCGAACCAAGAGGCCCAGTACTTC.

The gene calls are TRBV3-1 and TRBJ2-1, with 7 bases that match TRBD1. The last part of the DNA fits TRBJ2-7 better; the J call may be wrong. This CDR3 is 15 amino acids long. The germline V gene has CDR1 LGHDT and CDR2 YNNKEL (reference sequence). CDR3 region: CASSLRGQVTYEQYF. The CDR3 DNA reads TGTGCCAGCAGCCTTCGAGGACAGGTAACATACGAGCAGTACTTC.

The chain uses TRBV20-1 and TRBJ2-5; the match to TRBD1 covers 8 bases. The closer fit of TRBJ2-7 to the DNA end suggests the J call may be wrong. This CDR3 has 12 amino acids. In germline, CDR1 is DFQATT, CDR2 SNEGSKA (reference sequence). The CDR3 reads CSAGRTGNEQYF. CDR3 in DNA: TGCAGTGCTGGACGGACAGGGAACGAGCAGTACTTC.

This chain uses TRBV29-1 with TRBJ2-3; 8 bases fit TRBD1. The germline gives CDR1 SQVTM, CDR2 ANQGSEA. V lost 7 bases, J lost 1 base, and 4 bases stayed unmatched. CDR3 length: 13 residues. The CDR3 DNA sequence: TGCAGCGCGGGGGACAGGCGCACAGATACGCAGTATTTT. Protein product: CSAGDRRTDTQYF.

This clonotype appeared a few times. V gene TRBV5-1 combines with J gene TRBJ1-1; the D is unclear. The germline gives CDR1 SGHRS, CDR2 YFSETQ. The CDR3 has 13 residues. V lost 0 bases and J lost 11, with 14 bases in between. CDR3 sequence (DNA): TGCGCCAGCAGCTTGGGACAAGGCGGTTTGGCTTTCTTT. Its translation: CASSLGQGGLAFF.

The chain carries TRBV29-1 and TRBJ2-5; TRBD1 agrees at 9 bases. The J call could be wrong; TRBJ2-7 is a better fit for the DNA end. Germline V gene sequence: CDR1 SQVTM, CDR2 ANQGSEA. The CDR3 spans 13 residues. The CDR3 is CSVTGTGSYEQYF. CDR3 nucleotides: TGCAGCGTGACCGGGACAGGGTCCTACGAGCAGTACTTC.

With regard to this clonotype: Compared with germline, one end of the junction differs, possibly owing to a read error. This chain uses TRBV20-1 with TRBJ2-2; 7 nucleotides align to TRBD2. This CDR3 is 15 amino acids long. From germline, CDR1 is DFQATT and CDR2 SNEGSKA (reference sequence). The CDR3 DNA sequence: TGCAGTGCTAGAGAGGGAGCGGGAAACACCGGGGAGCCGTTTTTT. Amino acid sequence: CSAREGAGNTGEPFF.

This clonotype was observed a few times. V usage is TRBV14 and J usage is TRBJ2-2; D is unresolved. The germline CDR1 and CDR2 sequences are SGHDN and FVKESK. The CDR3 runs to 13 residues. V lost 1 base and J 7 bases, leaving 7 bases between the germline ends. In DNA form, the CDR3 reads TGTGCCAGCAGCCAAGTTCTTGTCGGGGAGCTGTTTTTT. This gives the protein CASSQVLVGELFF.

This clonotype was detected a few times. This sequence joins TRBV4-3 and TRBJ2-3, with D hard to call. Germline-derived CDR1 and CDR2 are LGHNA and YSLEER. The CDR3 has 13 residues. V lost 0 bases and J lost 3, with 4 bases in between. The CDR3 nucleotides read TGCGCCAGCAGCCAAGATCTGACAGATACGCAGTATTTT. It codes for CASSQDLTDTQYF.

This clonotype was seen more than once but under ten times. V is TRBV5-1 and J is TRBJ1-3; D is perhaps TRBD1 (6 bases). The CDR3 spans 19 residues. Germline V CDR1 and CDR2: SGHRS, YFSETQ. Trimming removed 3 bases from V and 0 bases from J, with 22 bases in between. CDR3 bases: TGCGCCAGCAGCTCCCGGAGTGGAGCAGGGGCTATCTCTGGAAACACCATATATTTT. Translating gives CASSSRSGAGAISGNTIYF.

CDR3 nucleotide sequence: TGTGCCAGCAGCTTAGTGGGAGGGATAGGTACTGAAGCTTTCTTT. Translation gives CASSLVGGIGTEAFF. This sequence joins TRBV7-8 and TRBJ1-1, with D uncertain. CDR1 SGHVS and CDR2 FQNEAQ come from the germline V gene. The CDR3 runs 15 residues. Trimming took off 1 base at V and 5 bases at J, with 14 bases between the two ends. Variable domain in full (rest from reference TRBV7-8 and TRBJ1-1): GAGVSQSPRYKVAKRGQDVALRCDPISGHVSLFWYQQALGQGPEFLTYFQNEAQLDKSGLPSDRFFAERPEGSVSTLKIQRTQQEDSAVYLCASSLVGGIGTEAFFGQGTRLTVV.

This clonotype occurred a few times. The gene calls are TRBV2 and TRBJ1-2; D is undetermined. CDR3 length: 12 amino acids. V was shortened by 11 bases and J by 1 base, with 11 bases between the two germline ends. Germline values: CDR1 SNHLY, CDR2 FYNNEI. For the CDR3, the DNA is TGTGCCGGCAACTTCGTTAACTATGGCTACACCTTC. It translates to CAGNFVNYGYTF.

The chain combines TRBV11-3 with TRBJ2-5; possible D gene TRBD1, 7 bases. The V gene's germline CDR1 is SGHNT and CDR2 YENEEA. V shed 0 bases and J shed 4 bases, with 15 bases lying between them. The CDR3 length is 16 residues. The CDR3 here is CASSLENRGGGETQYF. The CDR3 nucleotides read TGTGCCAGCAGCTTAGAAAACAGGGGAGGCGGAGAGACCCAGTACTTC.

The rearrangement uses TRBV5-1 and TRBJ2-1; 8 bases agree with TRBD2. The CDR3 totals 19 residues. V shed 4 bases, J shed 1 base, and the junction held 16 bases outside the gene matches. The germline V gene has CDR1 SGHRS and CDR2 YFSETQ. Here the CDR3 reads CASSPAGGGGPKSYNEQFF. The CDR3 region has the DNA TGCGCCAGCAGCCCGGCGGGGGGCGGGGGGCCGAAATCCTACAATGAGCAGTTCTTC.

This clonotype has more than one count but fewer than ten. The chain joins TRBV20-1 to TRBJ2-5; no firm D call. The CDR3 length is 12 residues. In germline, CDR1 is DFQATT, CDR2 SNEGSKA (reference sequence). The CDR3 is CSLDQYQETQYF. CDR3 sequence (DNA): TGCAGCCTAGACCAGTACCAAGAGACCCAGTACTTC.